This entry lists 27 T cell receptor beta chains sequenced from one sample in a study of CD8+ T cells in alopecia areata. Stated treatment: oral pan-JAK inhibitor, 5-10 mg twice daily. Reverse transcription of extracted RNA yielded cDNA, which provided the sequencing template. Profiling relied on immunoSEQ multiplex PCR, and the TCRdb table lists in-frame clones only, not all of them. The sample contains 270,000 or so clones, 58% of which appear only once. The sequencing used CD4+ T cells sorted from blood, collected at week 24, from a patient treated with tofacitinib. These receptors all stem from a human donor with alopecia areata.

This clone has more than one count but fewer than ten. This sequence joins TRBV29-1 and TRBJ1-2, with 7 nucleotides matching TRBD1. In germline, CDR1 is SQVTM, CDR2 ANQGSEA. J lost 0 bases, V lost 3 bases, and 4 bases had no gene match. The CDR3 sequence is 14 residues long. The CDR3 region has the DNA TGCAGCGTTGATCACAGGGGCCCTAACTATGGCTACACCTTC. It encodes CSVDHRGPNYGYTF.

J is TRBJ1-3 and V is TRBV5-1; D is unresolved. This CDR3 contains 15 residues. Germline V gene data show CDR1 as SGHRS and CDR2 as YFSETQ. The ends were cut back, 2 bases at V and 1 base at J, with 10 bases in the middle. The CDR3 coding sequence is TGCGCCAGCAGCTTCCGTCCGGAGTCTGGAAACACCATATATTTT. Translating it yields CASSFRPESGNTIYF. The entire variable domain, with the rest obtained from reference TRBV5-1 and TRBJ1-3, is as follows: KAGVTQTPRYLIKTRGQQVTLSCSPISGHRSVSWYQQTPGQGLQFLFEYFSETQRNKGNFPGRFSGRQFSNSRSEMNVSTLELGDSALYLCASSFRPESGNTIYFGEGSWLTVV.

For this clone: Since the CDR3 does not end with the conserved phenylalanine or tryptophan, this likely comes from a read error. DNA for the CDR3: TGTGCCAGCAGCGTAGAAGCGCAAAACTATGGCTACACCCTC. It encodes CASSVEAQNYGYTL. This sequence joins TRBV9 and TRBJ1-2; D is undetermined. From germline, CDR1 is SGDLS and CDR2 YYNGEE. V was cut by 0 bases and J by 2 bases, with 8 bases left in between. This CDR3 has 14 residues.

V and J are TRBV15 and TRBJ1-2; D call uncertain. Germline CDR1 reads LNHNV; CDR2 reads YYDKDF (reference sequence). The CDR3 loop spans 16 amino acids. The V gene lost 2 bases and the J gene lost 2 bases, with 15 bases spanning the gap. The DNA for the CDR3 is TGTGCCACCAGCAGACCCCGGACCGAATCGAACTATGGCTACACCTTC. Translated: CATSRPRTESNYGYTF.

A note on this clone: Other DNA sequences of this sample code for an identical CDR3. This chain connects TRBV5-1 to TRBJ2-3, with 7 bases that match TRBD2. The CDR3 is made up of 15 amino acids. The germline gives CDR1 SGHRS, CDR2 YFSETQ. V was pared by 4 bases and J by 3 bases, with 8 bases of the junction left unmatched. CDR3 residues: CASSPERGGTDTQYF. The CDR3 DNA reads as TGCGCCAGCAGCCCGGAGCGGGGAGGGACAGATACGCAGTATTTT.

The chain carries TRBV9 and TRBJ2-7; the match to TRBD2 covers 10 bases. Germline CDR1 is SGDLS and CDR2 is YYNGEE. The J segment lost 3 bases and the V segment lost 4 bases, leaving 7 bases of the junction unmatched. This CDR3 region has 15 residues. As DNA, the CDR3 is TGTGCCAGCAGCCTTACCGGACTAGCGGACTACGAGCAGTACTTC. Amino acid sequence: CASSLTGLADYEQYF.

This clone occurred a few times. The chain is built from TRBV4-1 and TRBJ2-1, with D perhaps matching TRBD2 (5 bases). The length of the CDR3 is 15 residues. V was shortened by 3 bases and J by 1 base, with 10 bases between the two germline ends. The germline V gene has CDR1 MGHRA and CDR2 YSYEKL. This CDR3 reads CASSQGRTSYNEQFF. DNA for the CDR3: TGCGCCAGCAGCCAGGGGAGAACATCCTACAATGAGCAGTTCTTC.

This sequence joins TRBV4-2 and TRBJ2-2; D could derive from TRBD1 or TRBD2 (5 bases each). Germline V CDR1 and CDR2: LGHNA, YNFKEQ. Trimming removed 0 bases at V and 6 bases at J, with 11 bases between. The CDR3 is 15 residues long. The DNA of the CDR3 is TGTGCCAGCAGCCAAGATCAGGTGGGGGCCGGGGAGCTGTTTTTT. Its protein product is CASSQDQVGAGELFF.

This clone was seen many times. The CDR3 DNA follows: TGTGCCAGCAGACGGGGGGGTAGCGGGGATCCGGCAGATACGCAGTATTTT. Encoded protein: CASRRGGSGDPADTQYF. This sequence joins TRBV6-7 and TRBJ2-3; 8 nucleotides align to TRBD2. TRBV6-7 is labeled an ORF, and its function is uncertain. This CDR3 contains 17 residues. Germline trimming cut 6 bases from V and 4 bases from J; bases unmatched to any gene: 15.

This chain links TRBV30 with TRBJ2-2; tentative D call: TRBD1 (6 bases). The CDR3 covers 15 residues. Germline V lookup: CDR1 GTSNPN, CDR2 SVGIG (reference sequence). V lost 0 bases and J lost 0, with 8 bases in between. CDR3 loop: CAWSVGTPNTGELFF. The CDR3 nucleotides are TGTGCCTGGAGTGTCGGGACACCGAACACCGGGGAGCTGTTTTTT.

This clone was observed a handful of times. V gene TRBV2 combines with J gene TRBJ2-2, with D perhaps TRBD2 (5 bases). V was cut by 0 bases and J by 0 bases, with 5 bases left in between. The CDR3 totals 15 residues. Germline CDR1 is SNHLY and CDR2 is FYNNEI. The CDR3 spells CASSEAGANTGELFF. The CDR3 DNA reads TGTGCCAGCAGTGAAGCCGGGGCGAACACCGGGGAGCTGTTTTTT.

The chain joins TRBV18 to TRBJ2-1; 11 positions match TRBD1. CDR1 and CDR2 from the germline V gene are KGHSH and LQKENI. The CDR3 length is 17 residues. The junction had 13 bases not matched to a gene; V was cut back by 6 bases and J by 6 bases. The CDR3 sequence: CASSSPSGDRGSNEQFF. Written as DNA, the CDR3 is TGTGCCAGCTCGTCTCCTTCTGGGGACAGGGGGTCCAATGAGCAGTTCTTC.

V is TRBV7-9 and J is TRBJ1-3; D is undetermined. Germline V gene sequence: CDR1 SEHNR, CDR2 FQNEAQ (reference sequence). This CDR3 has 14 residues. V dropped 3 bases and J dropped 13 bases, with 19 bases sitting between them. DNA of the CDR3: TGTGCCAGCAGCTTGGAGAGCCCCTTCCATCGGATATATTTT. This encodes CASSLESPFHRIYF.

This clone has a single count. The chain carries TRBV2 and TRBJ2-2; TRBD2 matches 7 bases. The CDR3 is made up of 18 amino acids. Germline values: CDR1 SNHLY, CDR2 FYNNEI. V was clipped by 7 bases and J by 2 bases; unmatched bases: 16. The CDR3 DNA sequence: TGTGCCAGCAACCTCCCCTCCGGGACTACCTCAAACACCGGGGAGCTGTTTTTT. It codes for CASNLPSGTTSNTGELFF.

The chain joins TRBV6-5 to TRBJ2-7, with 9 bases aligning to TRBD1. The J segment lost 1 base and the V segment lost 5 bases, leaving 6 bases of the junction unmatched. Germline-derived CDR1 and CDR2 are MNHEY and SVGAGI. The CDR3 length is 15 residues. The chain's CDR3 is CASSRRDRGSYEQYF. Written as DNA, the CDR3 is TGTGCCAGCAGTCGCCGAGACAGGGGGTCCTACGAGCAGTACTTC.

This chain connects TRBV9 to TRBJ1-1, with TRBD1 matching over 10 bases. The CDR3 has 16 amino acids. V lost 3 bases, J lost 3 bases, and 8 bases stayed unmatched. CDR1 is SGDLS, CDR2 YYNGEE, per germline. CDR3 sequence (DNA): TGTGCCAGCAGCGGCTCCCTCGGGACAGGGGACACTGAAGCTTTCTTT. Amino acids: CASSGSLGTGDTEAFF.

This clone has just a few counts. The chain has TRBV6-5 and TRBJ1-2; TRBD1 matches 7 bases. The CDR3 extends over 13 amino acids. The germline gives CDR1 MNHEY, CDR2 SVGAGI. Trimming at V came to 5 bases and at J to 8 bases, leaving 8 bases not matched to a gene. In DNA form, the CDR3 reads TGTGCCAGCAGTGGGAGGACAGGCTTCGGCTACACCTTC. It specifies CASSGRTGFGYTF.

The chain has TRBV30 and TRBJ1-2; D unclear. The V end was cut by 2 bases, the J end by 2 bases, with 3 bases between. The CDR3 contains 11 residues. In germline, CDR1 is GTSNPN, CDR2 SVGIG (reference sequence). CDR3 in amino acids: CAWSKNYGYTF. The DNA for the CDR3 is TGTGCCTGGAGTAAAAACTATGGCTACACCTTC.

This clone has more than one count but fewer than ten. V gene TRBV9 combines with J gene TRBJ2-7; D unresolved. This CDR3 spans 12 amino acids. V was pared by 3 bases and J by 3 bases, with 7 bases between. Per germline, CDR1 SGDLS and CDR2 YYNGEE. CDR3 bases: TGTGCCAGCAGCGGGATGGGCTACGAGCAGTACTTC. It is translated as CASSGMGYEQYF. Combining the CDR3 with reference TRBV9 and TRBJ2-7 gives the whole variable domain DSGVTQTPKHLITATGQRVTLRCSPRSGDLSVYWYQQSLDQGLQFLIQYYNGEERAKGNILERFSAQQFPDLHSELNLSSLELGDSALYFCASSGMGYEQYFGPGTRLTVT.

A note on this clone: The sample has other DNA sequences that encode this CDR3 too. This rearrangement joins TRBV30 to TRBJ1-5; D might be TRBD1 (6 bases). Trimming left V 0 bases short and J 1 base short, with 7 bases between. This CDR3 is 14 amino acids long. Per germline, CDR1 GTSNPN and CDR2 SVGIG (reference sequence). This CDR3 reads CAWSVGGSNQPQHF. The DNA of the CDR3 is TGTGCCTGGAGTGTAGGGGGGAGCAATCAGCCCCAGCATTTT.

This clone was seen more than once but under ten times. The rearrangement uses TRBV7-7 and TRBJ2-5; D possibly uses TRBD1 or TRBD2 (5 bases each). Per germline, CDR1 SSHAT and CDR2 FNYEAQ (reference sequence). The CDR3 totals 11 residues. Trimming pared 11 bases from V and 5 bases from J, leaving 12 bases between. CDR3 in DNA: TGTGCCTCGGGACGCGGGGAGACCCAGTACTTC. Translation gives CASGRGETQYF.

V and J are TRBV30 and TRBJ2-7; D ambiguous. Between the trimmed V and J ends, which lost 0 bases and 7 bases, there was a span of 13 bases. This CDR3 has 13 amino acids. Germline V gene data show CDR1 as GTSNPN and CDR2 as SVGIG (reference sequence). CDR3 amino acids: CAWSVRLLGEQYF. The CDR3 nucleotides read TGTGCCTGGAGTGTACGATTATTGGGAGAGCAGTACTTC.

The V and J genes are TRBV29-1 and TRBJ1-3; D unresolved. CDR3 length equals 12 residues. V was clipped by 7 bases and J by 4 bases, with 11 bases between them. The germline gives CDR1 SQVTM, CDR2 ANQGSEA. CDR3 residues: CSGGTHGNTIYF. Here the CDR3 DNA reads TGCAGCGGCGGAACTCACGGAAACACCATATATTTT.

V usage is TRBV29-1 and J usage is TRBJ2-5, with unresolved D. Germline V gene lookup returns CDR1 SQVTM and CDR2 ANQGSEA. The CDR3 is 19 amino acids. V was pared by 6 bases and J by 1 base, with 30 bases between. The DNA for the CDR3 is TGCAGCGTACAAGTCCGCCCCGACATGAGGCATACCGTCCAAGAGACCCAGTACTTC. This sequence encodes CSVQVRPDMRHTVQETQYF. Combining the CDR3 with reference TRBV29-1 and TRBJ2-5 gives the whole variable domain SAVISQKPSRDICQRGTSLTIQCQVDSQVTMMFWYRQQPGQSLTLIATANQGSEATYESGFVIDKFPISRPNLTFSTLTVSNMSPEDSSIYLCSVQVRPDMRHTVQETQYFGPGTRLLVL.

This clone was observed a handful of times. V and J are TRBV4-1 and TRBJ1-1; 7 nucleotides agree with TRBD1. This CDR3 contains 15 residues. The germline gives CDR1 MGHRA, CDR2 YSYEKL. V was pared by 7 bases and J by 1 base, with 9 bases of the junction left unmatched. CDR3 DNA: TGCGCCAGCAACCAGCTGACAGGGAGGAACACTGAAGCTTTCTTT. Its translation is CASNQLTGRNTEAFF.

V is TRBV7-3 and J is TRBJ2-5; D is possibly TRBD2 (6 bases). The CDR3 is made up of 15 amino acids. The germline V gene encodes CDR1 SGHTA and CDR2 FQGTGA. The ends were cut back, 1 base at V and 0 bases at J, with 9 bases in the middle. CDR3 coding DNA: TGTGCCAGCAGCTTAATGGGGGGTAACCAAGAGACCCAGTACTTC. The encoded protein is CASSLMGGNQETQYF.

This clone was seen only a few times. CDR3 in amino acids: CASSLGQGHTDTQYF. The CDR3 region has the DNA TGTGCCAGCAGCTTAGGGCAGGGGCACACAGATACGCAGTATTTT. The chain is built from TRBV7-2 and TRBJ2-3; the D gene is possibly TRBD1 (6 bases). The germline CDR1 and CDR2 sequences are SGHTA and FQGNSA. With 1 base removed from V and 2 bases from J, the gap between germline ends came to 10 bases. The CDR3 loop spans 15 amino acids.